This passage covers 5 T cell receptor beta chains from one sample sequenced in a study of cytomegalovirus exposure and HLA in healthy donors. Vbeta (60) and Jbeta (13) primers were used in the PCR. TCRdb's table, derived via immunoSEQ multiplex PCR, lists solely in-frame clones and lacks some. The table has about 77,000 clones, roughly 76% seen once; the top ten hold more than 7%. Material for sequencing was PBMCs. These receptors all come from a woman in her 40s in good health and CMV-seronegative.

The chain combines TRBV19 with TRBJ1-2; maybe TRBD1 (5 bases). With 11 bases removed from V and 4 bases from J, the gap between germline ends came to 20 bases. The CDR3 totals 14 residues. Germline assignment: CDR1 LNHDA and CDR2 SQIVND (reference sequence). CDR3 sequence (DNA): TGTGCCGCTAGGGCAGGACAAAACCGCTATGGCTACACCTTC. This gives the protein CAARAGQNRYGYTF. Variable domain in full (rest from reference TRBV19 and TRBJ1-2): DGGITQSPKYLFRKEGQNVTLSCEQNLNHDAMYWYRQDPGQGLRLIYYSQIVNDFQKGDIAEGYSVSREKKESFPLTVTSAQKNPTAFYLCAARAGQNRYGYTFGSGTRLTVV.

The chain employs TRBV27 and TRBJ2-1; weak D call: TRBD2 (6 bases). This CDR3 is 14 amino acids long. Looked up from germline, CDR1 is MNHEY and CDR2 is SMNVEV (reference sequence). Between the trimmed V and J ends, which lost 4 bases and 6 bases, there was a span of 13 bases. CDR3: CASSSYRGINEQFF. The CDR3 DNA follows: TGTGCCAGCAGTTCATACCGGGGGATCAATGAGCAGTTCTTC.

The rearrangement uses TRBV7-6 and TRBJ1-1; D call uncertain. Germline V CDR1 and CDR2: SGHVS, FNYEAQ. This CDR3 comprises 14 residues. Trimming cost V 5 bases and J 1 base, with 11 bases left between them. The CDR3 reads CASSPTLGNTEAFF. CDR3 sequence (DNA): TGTGCCAGCAGCCCAACTCTTGGGAACACTGAAGCTTTCTTT.

The chain recombines TRBV5-6 with TRBJ2-3, with 7 nucleotides matching TRBD2. CDR1 is SGHDT, CDR2 YYEEEE, per germline. This CDR3 is built from 15 residues. V dropped 0 bases and J dropped 1; count of bases not matched to a gene: 2. Here the CDR3 DNA reads TGTGCCAGCAGCTTGGCGGCGGGGGGCACAGATACGCAGTATTTT. Its translation: CASSLAAGGTDTQYF. The whole variable domain, filled in from reference TRBV5-6 and TRBJ2-3, reads DAGVTQSPTHLIKTRGQQVTLRCSPKSGHDTVSWYQQALGQGPQFIFQYYEEEERQRGNFPDRFSGHQFPNYSSELNVNALLLGDSALYLCASSLAAGGTDTQYFGPGTRLTVL.

This clone was counted a few times. The chain joins TRBV7-2 to TRBJ2-7; 7 bases map to TRBD1. Germline trimming cut 7 bases from V and 0 bases from J; bases unmatched to any gene: 9. Germline V gene lookup returns CDR1 SGHTA and CDR2 FQGNSA. CDR3 length equals 15 residues. CDR3 region: CASTPGTAYSYEQYF. Written as DNA, the CDR3 is TGTGCCAGCACCCCCGGGACAGCCTACTCCTACGAGCAGTACTTC.